The entry below gives a single T cell receptor beta chain sequence along with its context. Clones were read by immunoSEQ multiplex PCR, and TCRdb kept only the in-frame ones, dropping some. The sample carries about 250,000 clones, over 75% recorded once. V was cut by 5 bases and J by 7 bases, with 15 bases left in between. Germline V gives CDR1 SEHNR, CDR2 FQNEAQ (reference sequence). This CDR3 comprises 14 residues. The sample belongs to a study of control samples from healthy donors and cancer patients. The chain joins TRBV7-9 to TRBJ1-5, with no clear D. Sequences were obtained from PBMCs. The receptor was derived from a woman aged 55 to 70 with lung cancer. The DNA of the CDR3 is TGTGCCAGCAGCCTCGCTACGGGAGGGCAGCCCCAGCATTTT. Protein: CASSLATGGQPQHF.